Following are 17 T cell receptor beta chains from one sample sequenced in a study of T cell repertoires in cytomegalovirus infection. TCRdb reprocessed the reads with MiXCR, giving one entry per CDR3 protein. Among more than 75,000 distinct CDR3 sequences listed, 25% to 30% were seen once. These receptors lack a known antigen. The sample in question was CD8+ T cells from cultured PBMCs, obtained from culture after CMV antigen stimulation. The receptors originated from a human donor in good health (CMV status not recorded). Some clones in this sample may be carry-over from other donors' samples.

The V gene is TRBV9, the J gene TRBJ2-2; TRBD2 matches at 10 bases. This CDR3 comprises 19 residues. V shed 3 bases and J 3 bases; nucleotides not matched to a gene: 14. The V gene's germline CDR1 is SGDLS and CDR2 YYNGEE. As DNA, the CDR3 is TGTGCCAGCAGCGCACCCGGGACTAGCGACGTCGGGGACACCGGGGAGCTGTTTTTT. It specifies CASSAPGTSDVGDTGELFF.

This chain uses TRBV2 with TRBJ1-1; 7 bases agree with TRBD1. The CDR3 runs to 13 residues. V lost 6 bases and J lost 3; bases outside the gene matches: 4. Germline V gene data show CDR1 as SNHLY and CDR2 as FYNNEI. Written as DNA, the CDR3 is TGTGCCAGCAGGATACAGGGGTACACTGAAGCTTTCTTT. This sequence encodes CASRIQGYTEAFF.

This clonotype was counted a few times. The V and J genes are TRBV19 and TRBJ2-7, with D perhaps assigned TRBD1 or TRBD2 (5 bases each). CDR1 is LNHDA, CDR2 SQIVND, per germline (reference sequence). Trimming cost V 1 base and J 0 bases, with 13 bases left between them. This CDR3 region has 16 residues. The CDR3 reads CASSIAGSGTSYEQYF. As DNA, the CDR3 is TGTGCCAGTAGTATAGCAGGCTCCGGGACCTCCTACGAGCAGTACTTC.

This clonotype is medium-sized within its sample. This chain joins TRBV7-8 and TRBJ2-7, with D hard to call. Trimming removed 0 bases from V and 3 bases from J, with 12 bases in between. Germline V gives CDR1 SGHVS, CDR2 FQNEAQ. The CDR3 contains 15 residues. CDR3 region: CASSLAYSLYYEQYF. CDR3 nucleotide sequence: TGTGCCAGCAGCTTAGCGTATAGCTTGTACTACGAGCAGTACTTC.

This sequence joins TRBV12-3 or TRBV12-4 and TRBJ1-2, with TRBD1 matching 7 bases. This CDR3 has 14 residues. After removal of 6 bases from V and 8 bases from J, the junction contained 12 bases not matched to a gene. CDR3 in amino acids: CASSPTRQGYGYTF. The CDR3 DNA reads TGTGCCAGCAGCCCTACCCGACAGGGATACGGCTACACCTTC.

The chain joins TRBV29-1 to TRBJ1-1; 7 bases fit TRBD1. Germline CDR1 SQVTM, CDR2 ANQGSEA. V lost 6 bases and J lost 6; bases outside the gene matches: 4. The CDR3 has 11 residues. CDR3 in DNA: TGCAGCGTGCCCGGGACAGCTGAAGCTTTCTTT. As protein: CSVPGTAEAFF.

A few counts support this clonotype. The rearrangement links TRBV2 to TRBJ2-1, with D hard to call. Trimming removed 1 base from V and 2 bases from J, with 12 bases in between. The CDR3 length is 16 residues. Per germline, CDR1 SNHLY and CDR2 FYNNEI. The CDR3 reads CASSEERFLPYNEQFF. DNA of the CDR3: TGTGCCAGCAGTGAAGAGAGGTTTCTCCCCTACAATGAGCAGTTCTTC.

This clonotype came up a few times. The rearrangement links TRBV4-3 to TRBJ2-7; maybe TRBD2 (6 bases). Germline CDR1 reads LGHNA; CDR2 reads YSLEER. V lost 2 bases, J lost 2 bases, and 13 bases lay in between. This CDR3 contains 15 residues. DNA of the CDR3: TGCGCCAGCAGCCAATCAGGGACTGGGGCCTACGAGCAGTACTTC. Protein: CASSQSGTGAYEQYF.

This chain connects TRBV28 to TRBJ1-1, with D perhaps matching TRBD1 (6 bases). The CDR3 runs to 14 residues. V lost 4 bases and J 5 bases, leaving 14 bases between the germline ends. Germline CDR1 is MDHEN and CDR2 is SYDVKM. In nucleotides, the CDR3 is TGTGCCAGCAGTTGGGGGGGGGCTGAAACTGAAGCTTTCTTT. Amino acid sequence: CASSWGGAETEAFF.

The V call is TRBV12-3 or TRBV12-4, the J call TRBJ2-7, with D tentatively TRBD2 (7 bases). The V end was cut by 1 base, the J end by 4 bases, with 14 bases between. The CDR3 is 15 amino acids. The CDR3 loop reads CASSLGGGGRYEQYF. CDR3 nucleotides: TGTGCCAGCAGTTTAGGGGGGGGCGGTCGATACGAGCAGTACTTC.

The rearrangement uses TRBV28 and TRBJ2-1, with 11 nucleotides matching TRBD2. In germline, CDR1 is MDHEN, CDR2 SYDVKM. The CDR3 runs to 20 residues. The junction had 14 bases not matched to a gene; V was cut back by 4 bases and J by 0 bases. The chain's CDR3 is CASSSRLLAGANSSYNEQFF. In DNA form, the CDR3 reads TGTGCCAGCAGTTCCCGACTACTAGCGGGGGCTAACAGCTCCTACAATGAGCAGTTCTTC.

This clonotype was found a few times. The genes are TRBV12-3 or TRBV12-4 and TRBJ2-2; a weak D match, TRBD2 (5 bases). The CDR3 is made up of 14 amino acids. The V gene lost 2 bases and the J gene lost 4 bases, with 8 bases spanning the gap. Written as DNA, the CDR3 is TGTGCCAGCAGTTTAACGGGGTCCACCGGGGAGCTGTTTTTT. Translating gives CASSLTGSTGELFF.

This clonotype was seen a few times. CDR3 amino acids: CASSLLPPGYNEQFF. The CDR3 region has the DNA TGTGCCAGCAGTTTATTACCCCCGGGGTACAATGAGCAGTTCTTC. The chain employs TRBV27 and TRBJ2-1, with a tentative D call TRBD2 (5 bases). Germline V gene data show CDR1 as MNHEY and CDR2 as SMNVEV (reference sequence). This CDR3 is built from 15 residues. Deletions cut 1 base from V and 4 bases from J, with 11 bases between.

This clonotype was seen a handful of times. The CDR3 region is CASNPGGTEAFF. CDR3 DNA: TGTGCCAGCAACCCGGGAGGCACTGAAGCTTTCTTT. J is TRBJ1-1 and V is TRBV12-3 or TRBV12-4; no reliable D call. This CDR3 region has 12 residues. V gave up 7 bases and J gave up 4 bases, with 10 bases separating them.

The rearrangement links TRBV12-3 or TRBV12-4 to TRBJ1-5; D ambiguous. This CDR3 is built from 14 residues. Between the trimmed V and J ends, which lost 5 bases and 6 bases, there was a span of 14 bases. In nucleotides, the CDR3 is TGTGCCAGCAGTCTAGGCCTTTCACGTCAGCCCCAGCATTTT. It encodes CASSLGLSRQPQHF.

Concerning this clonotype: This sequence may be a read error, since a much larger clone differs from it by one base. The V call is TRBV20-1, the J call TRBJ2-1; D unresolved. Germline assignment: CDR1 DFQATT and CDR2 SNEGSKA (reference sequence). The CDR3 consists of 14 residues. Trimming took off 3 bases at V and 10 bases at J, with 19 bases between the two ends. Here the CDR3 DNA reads TGCAGTGCTAGCCCGGTGACATCTTTCCGGGAGCAGTTCTTC. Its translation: CSASPVTSFREQFF.

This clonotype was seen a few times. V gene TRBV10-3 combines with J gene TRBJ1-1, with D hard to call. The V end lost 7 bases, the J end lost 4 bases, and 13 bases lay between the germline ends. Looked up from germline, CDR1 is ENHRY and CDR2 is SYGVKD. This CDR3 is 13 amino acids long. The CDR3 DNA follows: TGTGCCATCAAGGGCGGAGGGAGCACTGAAGCTTTCTTT. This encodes CAIKGGGSTEAFF.